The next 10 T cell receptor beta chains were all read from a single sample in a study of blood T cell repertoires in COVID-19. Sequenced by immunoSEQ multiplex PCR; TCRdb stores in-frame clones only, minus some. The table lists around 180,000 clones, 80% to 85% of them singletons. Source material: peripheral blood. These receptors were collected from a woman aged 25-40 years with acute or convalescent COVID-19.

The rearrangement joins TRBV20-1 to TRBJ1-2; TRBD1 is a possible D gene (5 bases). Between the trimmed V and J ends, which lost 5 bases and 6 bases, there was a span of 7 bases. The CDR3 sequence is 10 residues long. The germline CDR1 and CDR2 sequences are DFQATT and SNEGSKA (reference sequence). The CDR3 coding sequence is TGCAGTGCTGGGGCCGATGGCTACACCTTC. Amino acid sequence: CSAGADGYTF.

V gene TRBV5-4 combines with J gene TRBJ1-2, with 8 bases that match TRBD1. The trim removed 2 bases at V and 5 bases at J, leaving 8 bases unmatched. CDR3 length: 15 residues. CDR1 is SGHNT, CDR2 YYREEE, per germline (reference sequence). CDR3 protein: CASSFAGGESYGYTF. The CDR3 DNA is TGTGCCAGCAGCTTTGCAGGGGGCGAATCGTATGGCTACACCTTC.

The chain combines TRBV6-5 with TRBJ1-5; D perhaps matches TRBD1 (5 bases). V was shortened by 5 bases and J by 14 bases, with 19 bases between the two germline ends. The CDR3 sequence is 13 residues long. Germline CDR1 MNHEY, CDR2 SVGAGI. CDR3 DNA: TGTGCCAGCAGTCCCCTGCTACAGGCCGGCGAGCATTTT. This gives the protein CASSPLLQAGEHF.

This CDR3 reads CASTVGQSYGYTF. For the CDR3, the DNA is TGTGCCAGCACCGTGGGACAGTCGTATGGCTACACCTTC. The chain combines TRBV5-4 with TRBJ1-2; 7 bases align to TRBD1. Germline V gene sequence: CDR1 SGHNT, CDR2 YYREEE (reference sequence). The junction had 7 bases not matched to a gene; V was cut back by 6 bases and J by 5 bases. CDR3 size: 13 residues.

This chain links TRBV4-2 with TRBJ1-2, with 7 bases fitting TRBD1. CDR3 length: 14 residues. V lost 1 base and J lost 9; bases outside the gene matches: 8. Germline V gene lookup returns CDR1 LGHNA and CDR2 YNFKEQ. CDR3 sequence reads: CASSQGEGANRYTF. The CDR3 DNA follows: TGTGCCAGCAGCCAAGGAGAGGGGGCGAATCGCTACACCTTC.

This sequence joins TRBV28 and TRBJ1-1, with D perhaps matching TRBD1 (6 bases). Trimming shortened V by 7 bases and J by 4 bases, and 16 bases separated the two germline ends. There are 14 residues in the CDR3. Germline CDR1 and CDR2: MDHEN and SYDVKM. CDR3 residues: CASTLGGAGTEAFF. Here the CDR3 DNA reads TGTGCCAGCACCCTAGGGGGGGCGGGCACTGAAGCTTTCTTT. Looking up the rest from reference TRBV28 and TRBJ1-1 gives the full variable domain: DVKVTQSSRYLVKRTGEKVFLECVQDMDHENMFWYRQDPGLGLRLIYFSYDVKMKEKGDIPEGYSVSREKKERFSLILESASTNQTSMYLCASTLGGAGTEAFFGQGTRLTVV.

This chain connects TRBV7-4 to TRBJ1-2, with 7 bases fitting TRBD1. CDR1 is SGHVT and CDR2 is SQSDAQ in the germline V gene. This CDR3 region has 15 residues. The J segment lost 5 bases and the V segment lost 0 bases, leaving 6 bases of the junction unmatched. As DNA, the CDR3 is TGTGCCAGCAGCTTAGCGACAGGGAATGGTTATGGCTACACCTTC. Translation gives CASSLATGNGYGYTF.

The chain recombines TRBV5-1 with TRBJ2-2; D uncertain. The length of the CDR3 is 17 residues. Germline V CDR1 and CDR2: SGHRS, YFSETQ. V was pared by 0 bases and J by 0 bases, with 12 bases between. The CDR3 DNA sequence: TGCGCCAGCAGCTTGGTGGGCTCACCTTCGAACACCGGGGAGCTGTTTTTT. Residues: CASSLVGSPSNTGELFF.

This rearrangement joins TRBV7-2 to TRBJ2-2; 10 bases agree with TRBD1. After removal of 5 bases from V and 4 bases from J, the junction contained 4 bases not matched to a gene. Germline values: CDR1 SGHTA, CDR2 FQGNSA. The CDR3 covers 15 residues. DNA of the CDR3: TGTGCCAGCAGCGGCAGGACAGGGGGCACCGGGGAGCTGTTTTTT. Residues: CASSGRTGGTGELFF.

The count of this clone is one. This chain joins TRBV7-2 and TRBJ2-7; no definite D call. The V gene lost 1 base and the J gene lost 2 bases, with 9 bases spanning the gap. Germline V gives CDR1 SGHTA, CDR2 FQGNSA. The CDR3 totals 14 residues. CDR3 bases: TGTGCCAGCAGCTTAGGAGAGTTGGCCTACGAGCAGTACTTC. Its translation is CASSLGELAYEQYF.